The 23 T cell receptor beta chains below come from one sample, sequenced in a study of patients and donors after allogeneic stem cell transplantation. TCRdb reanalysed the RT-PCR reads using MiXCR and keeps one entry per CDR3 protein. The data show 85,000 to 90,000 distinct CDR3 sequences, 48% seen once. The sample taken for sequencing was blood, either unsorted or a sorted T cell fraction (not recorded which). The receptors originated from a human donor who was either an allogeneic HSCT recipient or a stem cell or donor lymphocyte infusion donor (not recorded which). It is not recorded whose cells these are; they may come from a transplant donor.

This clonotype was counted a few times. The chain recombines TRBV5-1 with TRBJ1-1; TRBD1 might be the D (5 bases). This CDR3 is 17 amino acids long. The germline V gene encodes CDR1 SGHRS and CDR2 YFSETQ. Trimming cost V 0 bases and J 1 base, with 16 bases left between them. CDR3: CASSLGVTVSRNTEAFF. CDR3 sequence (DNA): TGCGCCAGCAGCTTGGGGGTGACAGTCTCTCGGAACACTGAAGCTTTCTTT.

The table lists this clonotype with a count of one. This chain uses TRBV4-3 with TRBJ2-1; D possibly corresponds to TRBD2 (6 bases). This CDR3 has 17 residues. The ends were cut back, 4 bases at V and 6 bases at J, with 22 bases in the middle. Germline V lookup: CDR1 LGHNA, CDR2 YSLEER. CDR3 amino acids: CASSLGPAGTQGNEQFF. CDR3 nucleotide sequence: TGCGCCAGCAGCCTAGGGCCCGCCGGGACTCAGGGCAATGAGCAGTTCTTC.

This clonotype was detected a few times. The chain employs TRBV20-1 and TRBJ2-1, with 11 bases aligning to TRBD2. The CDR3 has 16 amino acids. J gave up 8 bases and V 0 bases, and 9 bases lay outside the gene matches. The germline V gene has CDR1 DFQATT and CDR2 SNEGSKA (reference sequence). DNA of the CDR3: TGCAGTGCTAGAGATCTCCTAGCGGGAGGTAGGGATGAGCAGTTCTTC. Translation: CSARDLLAGGRDEQFF.

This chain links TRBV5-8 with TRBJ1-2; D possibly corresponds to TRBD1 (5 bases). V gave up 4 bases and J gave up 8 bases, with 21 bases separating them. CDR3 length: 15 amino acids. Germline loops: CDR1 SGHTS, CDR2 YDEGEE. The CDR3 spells CASSKGTQGPEGYTF. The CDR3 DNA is TGTGCCAGCAGCAAAGGGACCCAAGGCCCAGAGGGCTACACCTTC.

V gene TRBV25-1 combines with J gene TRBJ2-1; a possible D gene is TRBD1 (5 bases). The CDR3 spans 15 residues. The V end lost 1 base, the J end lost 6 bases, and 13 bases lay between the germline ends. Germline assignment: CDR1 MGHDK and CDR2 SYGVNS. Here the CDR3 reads CASSELRGKANEQFF. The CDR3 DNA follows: TGTGCCAGCAGTGAATTAAGGGGTAAGGCCAATGAGCAGTTCTTC.

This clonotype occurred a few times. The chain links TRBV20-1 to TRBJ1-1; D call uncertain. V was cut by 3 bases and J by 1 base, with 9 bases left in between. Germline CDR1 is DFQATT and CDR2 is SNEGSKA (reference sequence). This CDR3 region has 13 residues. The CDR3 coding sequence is TGCAGTGCTAGGGGGTCGGCGAACACTGAAGCTTTCTTT. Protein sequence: CSARGSANTEAFF.

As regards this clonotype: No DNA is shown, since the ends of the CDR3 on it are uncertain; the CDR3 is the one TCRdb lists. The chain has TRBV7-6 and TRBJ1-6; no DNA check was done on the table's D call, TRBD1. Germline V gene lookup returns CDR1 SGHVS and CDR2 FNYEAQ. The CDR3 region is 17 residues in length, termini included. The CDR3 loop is CASSFVGAGTDNSPLHF.

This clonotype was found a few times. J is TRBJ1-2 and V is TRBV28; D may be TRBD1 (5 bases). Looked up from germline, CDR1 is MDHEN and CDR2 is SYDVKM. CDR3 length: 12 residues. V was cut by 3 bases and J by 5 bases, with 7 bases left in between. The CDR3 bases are TGTGCCAGCAGTTTTGGGGGATATGGCTACACCTTC. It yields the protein CASSFGGYGYTF.

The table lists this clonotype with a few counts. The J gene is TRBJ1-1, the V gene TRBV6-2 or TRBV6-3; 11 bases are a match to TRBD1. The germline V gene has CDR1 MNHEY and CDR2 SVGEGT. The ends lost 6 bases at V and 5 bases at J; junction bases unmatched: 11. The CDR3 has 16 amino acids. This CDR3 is CASRDGQGARWTEAFF. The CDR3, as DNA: TGTGCCAGCAGAGATGGACAGGGGGCTCGGTGGACTGAAGCTTTCTTT.

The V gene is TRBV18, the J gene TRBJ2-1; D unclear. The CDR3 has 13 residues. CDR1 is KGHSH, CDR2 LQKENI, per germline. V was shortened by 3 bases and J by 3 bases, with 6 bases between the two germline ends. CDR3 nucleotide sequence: TGTGCCAGCTCACCTAGAAACTACAATGAGCAGTTCTTC. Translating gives CASSPRNYNEQFF.

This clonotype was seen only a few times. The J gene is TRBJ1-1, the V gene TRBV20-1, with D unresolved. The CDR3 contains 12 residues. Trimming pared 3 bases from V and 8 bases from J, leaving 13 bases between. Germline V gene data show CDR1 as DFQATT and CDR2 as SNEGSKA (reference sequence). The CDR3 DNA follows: TGCAGTGCTAGGATTCAGGACGGAGAAGCTTTCTTT. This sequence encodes CSARIQDGEAFF.

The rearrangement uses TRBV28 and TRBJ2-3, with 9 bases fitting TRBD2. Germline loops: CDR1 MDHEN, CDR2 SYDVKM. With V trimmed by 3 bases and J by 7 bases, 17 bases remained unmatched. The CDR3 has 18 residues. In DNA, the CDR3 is TGTGCCAGCAGTTTCACTCCTGGATTGGCTAGCGGGAAGAATACGCAGTATTTT. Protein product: CASSFTPGLASGKNTQYF. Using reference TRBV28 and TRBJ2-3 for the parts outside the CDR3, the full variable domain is DVKVTQSSRYLVKRTGEKVFLECVQDMDHENMFWYRQDPGLGLRLIYFSYDVKMKEKGDIPEGYSVSREKKERFSLILESASTNQTSMYLCASSFTPGLASGKNTQYFGPGTRLTVL.

The CDR3 sequence: CASSYGTTNEKLFF. The CDR3 region has the DNA TGTGCCAGCAGTTACGGAACAACTAATGAAAAACTGTTTTTT. The V and J genes are TRBV28 and TRBJ1-4; D is unresolved. Germline V gene lookup returns CDR1 MDHEN and CDR2 SYDVKM. There are 14 residues in the CDR3. V shed 4 bases and J shed 0 bases, with 6 bases lying between them.

CDR3 DNA: TGTGCCAGCAGCCAAACAAGGGGAGGGTATTTCTACAATGAGCAGTTCTTC. Its protein product is CASSQTRGGYFYNEQFF. The chain recombines TRBV25-1 with TRBJ2-1; the match to TRBD2 covers 7 bases. V was clipped by 6 bases and J by 3 bases; unmatched bases: 14. CDR3 length equals 17 residues. Germline V lookup: CDR1 MGHDK, CDR2 SYGVNS. Drawing the rest from reference TRBV25-1 and TRBJ2-1, the complete variable domain is EADIYQTPRYLVIGTGKKITLECSQTMGHDKMYWYQQDPGMELHLIHYSYGVNSTEKGDLSSESTVSRIRTEHFPLTLESARPSHTSQYLCASSQTRGGYFYNEQFFGPGTRLTVL.

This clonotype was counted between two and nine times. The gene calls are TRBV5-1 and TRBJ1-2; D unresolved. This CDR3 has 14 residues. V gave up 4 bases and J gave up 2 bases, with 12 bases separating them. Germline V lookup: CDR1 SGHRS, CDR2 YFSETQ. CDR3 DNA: TGCGCCAGCAGCCCAATGGCGGGGAACTATGGCTACACCTTC. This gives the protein CASSPMAGNYGYTF.

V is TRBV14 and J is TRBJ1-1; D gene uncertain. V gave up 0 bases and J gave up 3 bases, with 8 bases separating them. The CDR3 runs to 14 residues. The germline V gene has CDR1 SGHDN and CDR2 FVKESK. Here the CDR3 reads CASSQEGEYTEAFF. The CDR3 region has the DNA TGTGCCAGCAGCCAAGAAGGTGAATACACTGAAGCTTTCTTT.

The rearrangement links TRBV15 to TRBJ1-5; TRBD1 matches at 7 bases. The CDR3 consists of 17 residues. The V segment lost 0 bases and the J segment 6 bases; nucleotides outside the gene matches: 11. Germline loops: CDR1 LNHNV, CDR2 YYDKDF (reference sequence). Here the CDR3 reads CATSRDPRQGGGQPQHF. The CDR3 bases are TGTGCCACCAGCAGAGATCCTCGACAGGGAGGTGGTCAGCCCCAGCATTTT.

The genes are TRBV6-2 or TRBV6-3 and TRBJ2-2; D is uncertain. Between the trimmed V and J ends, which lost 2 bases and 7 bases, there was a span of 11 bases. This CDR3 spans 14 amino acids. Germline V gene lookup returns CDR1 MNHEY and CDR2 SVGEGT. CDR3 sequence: CASSYGPNGGELFF. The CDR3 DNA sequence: TGTGCCAGCAGTTACGGTCCGAACGGCGGGGAGCTGTTTTTT.

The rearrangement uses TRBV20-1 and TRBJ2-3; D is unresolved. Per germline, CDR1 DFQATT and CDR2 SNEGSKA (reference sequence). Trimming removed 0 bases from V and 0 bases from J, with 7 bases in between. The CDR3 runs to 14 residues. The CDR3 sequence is CSARDKGSTDTQYF. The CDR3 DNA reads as TGCAGTGCTAGAGATAAGGGTAGCACAGATACGCAGTATTTT.

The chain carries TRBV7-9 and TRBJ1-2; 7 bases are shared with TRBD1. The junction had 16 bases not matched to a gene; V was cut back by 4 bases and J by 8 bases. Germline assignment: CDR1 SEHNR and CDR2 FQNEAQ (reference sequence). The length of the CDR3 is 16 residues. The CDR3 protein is CASSYQTGSPFAGYTF. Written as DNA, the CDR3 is TGTGCCAGCAGCTACCAGACAGGGTCTCCTTTTGCGGGCTACACCTTC.

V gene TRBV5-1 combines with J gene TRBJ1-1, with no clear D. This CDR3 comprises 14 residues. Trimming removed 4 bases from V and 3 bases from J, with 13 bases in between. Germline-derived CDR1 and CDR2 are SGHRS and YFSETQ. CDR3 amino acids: CASSRRKSYTEAFF. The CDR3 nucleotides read TGCGCCAGCAGCCGGCGTAAGAGTTACACTGAAGCTTTCTTT.

The CDR3 is CASSRQGRWDTEAFF. CDR3 coding DNA: TGTGCCAGCAGTAGACAGGGGCGGTGGGACACTGAAGCTTTCTTT. V gene TRBV6-5 combines with J gene TRBJ1-1, with TRBD1 identical over 8 bases. The CDR3 runs 15 residues. The V gene's germline CDR1 is MNHEY and CDR2 SVGAGI. Trimming cost V 5 bases and J 3 bases; bases outside gene matches: 8.

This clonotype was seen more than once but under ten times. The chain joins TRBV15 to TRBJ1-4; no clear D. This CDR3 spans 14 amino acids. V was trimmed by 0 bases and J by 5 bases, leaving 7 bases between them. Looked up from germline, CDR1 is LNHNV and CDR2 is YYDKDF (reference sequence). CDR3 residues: CATSREQINEKLFF. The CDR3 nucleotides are TGTGCCACCAGCAGAGAACAGATAAATGAAAAACTGTTTTTT.